These 5 T cell receptor beta chains were sequenced from one sample in a study of blood T cell repertoires in COVID-19. Sequenced by immunoSEQ multiplex PCR; TCRdb stores in-frame clones only, minus some. Counted here are around 100,000 clones, almost 80% occurring once; the ten biggest clones make up about 12%. Input material: peripheral blood. Receptors originate from a woman between 70 and 85 years old with acute or convalescent COVID-19.

The chain combines TRBV7-8 with TRBJ1-1, with 10 nucleotides matching TRBD1. Germline CDR1 reads SGHVS; CDR2 reads FQNEAQ. The CDR3 is 15 amino acids. J was trimmed by 4 bases and V by 3 bases; bases with no gene match: 5. The CDR3 region is CASSFRDRGSTEAFF. DNA of the CDR3: TGTGCCAGCAGCTTCCGGGACAGGGGAAGCACTGAAGCTTTCTTT.

The chain combines TRBV7-3 with TRBJ1-1, with 9 bases matching TRBD1. The CDR3 totals 15 residues. The junction had 5 bases not matched to a gene; V was cut back by 5 bases and J by 1 base. Germline loops: CDR1 SGHTA, CDR2 FQGTGA. The CDR3 is CASSLMGQGNTEAFF. CDR3 DNA sequence: TGTGCCAGCAGCCTTATGGGACAGGGGAACACTGAAGCTTTCTTT.

This clone was seen a single time. The chain recombines TRBV15 with TRBJ1-4, with D tentatively TRBD1 (5 bases). The CDR3 runs to 17 residues. Germline CDR1 LNHNV, CDR2 YYDKDF (reference sequence). Trimming took 0 bases from V and 8 from J, leaving 19 bases between them. As DNA, the CDR3 is TGTGCCACCAGCAGAGAACTCGGTAGGGGAGGGGAGGAAAAACTGTTTTTT. This encodes CATSRELGRGGEEKLFF.

The rearrangement links TRBV6-1 to TRBJ2-1, with TRBD2 as a possible D gene (6 bases). There are 14 residues in the CDR3. The germline V gene has CDR1 MNHNS and CDR2 SASEGT. V gave up 4 bases and J gave up 7 bases, with 14 bases separating them. CDR3 sequence reads: CASSGAGVRNEQFF. CDR3 nucleotide sequence: TGTGCCAGCAGTGGAGCGGGCGTTAGGAATGAGCAGTTCTTC.

This clone was recorded only once. The chain joins TRBV19 to TRBJ1-2, with TRBD1 matching over 8 bases. Unmatched junction bases numbered 6, after V lost 6 bases and J lost 3 bases. Germline assignment: CDR1 LNHDA and CDR2 SQIVND (reference sequence). The CDR3 spans 14 residues. The CDR3 sequence: CASRKADRDYGYTF. The CDR3 nucleotides are TGTGCCAGTAGAAAAGCGGACAGGGACTATGGCTACACCTTC.